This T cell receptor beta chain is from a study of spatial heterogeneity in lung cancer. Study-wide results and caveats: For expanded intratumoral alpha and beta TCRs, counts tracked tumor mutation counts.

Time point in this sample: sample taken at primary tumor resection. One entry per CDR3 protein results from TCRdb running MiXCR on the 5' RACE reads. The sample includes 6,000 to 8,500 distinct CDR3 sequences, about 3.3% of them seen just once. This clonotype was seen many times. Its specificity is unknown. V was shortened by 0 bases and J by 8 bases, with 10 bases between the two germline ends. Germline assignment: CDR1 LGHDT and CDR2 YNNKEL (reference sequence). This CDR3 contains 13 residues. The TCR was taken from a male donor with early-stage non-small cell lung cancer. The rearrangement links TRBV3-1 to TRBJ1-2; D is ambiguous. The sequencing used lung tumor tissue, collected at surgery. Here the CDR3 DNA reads TGTGCCAGCAGCCAAGATGTTTGGGCGGGCTACACCTTC. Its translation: CASSQDVWAGYTF.